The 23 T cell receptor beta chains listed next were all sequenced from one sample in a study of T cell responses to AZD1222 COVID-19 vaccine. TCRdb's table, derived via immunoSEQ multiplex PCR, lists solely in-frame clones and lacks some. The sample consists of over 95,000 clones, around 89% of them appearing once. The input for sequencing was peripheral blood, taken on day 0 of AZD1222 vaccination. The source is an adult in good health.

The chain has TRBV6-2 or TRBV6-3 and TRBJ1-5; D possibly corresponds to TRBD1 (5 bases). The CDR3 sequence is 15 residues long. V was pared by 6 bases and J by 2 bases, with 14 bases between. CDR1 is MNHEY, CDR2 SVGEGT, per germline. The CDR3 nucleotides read TGTGCCAGCAGCCCCTCGGTGGGGGGCAATCAGCCCCAGCATTTT. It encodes CASSPSVGGNQPQHF.

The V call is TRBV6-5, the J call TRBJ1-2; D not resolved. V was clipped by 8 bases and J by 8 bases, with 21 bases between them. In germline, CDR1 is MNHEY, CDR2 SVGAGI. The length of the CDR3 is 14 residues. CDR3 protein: CASRLPGVGGGYTF. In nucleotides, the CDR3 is TGTGCCAGCCGTCTGCCCGGGGTAGGAGGGGGCTACACCTTC.

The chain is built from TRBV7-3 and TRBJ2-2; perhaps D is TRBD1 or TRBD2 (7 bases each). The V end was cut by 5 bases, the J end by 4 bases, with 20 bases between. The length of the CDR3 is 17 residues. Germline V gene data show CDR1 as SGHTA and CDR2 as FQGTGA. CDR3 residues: CASSPAPQGGGTGELFF. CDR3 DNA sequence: TGTGCCAGCAGCCCAGCCCCCCAGGGGGGGGGCACCGGGGAGCTGTTTTTT.

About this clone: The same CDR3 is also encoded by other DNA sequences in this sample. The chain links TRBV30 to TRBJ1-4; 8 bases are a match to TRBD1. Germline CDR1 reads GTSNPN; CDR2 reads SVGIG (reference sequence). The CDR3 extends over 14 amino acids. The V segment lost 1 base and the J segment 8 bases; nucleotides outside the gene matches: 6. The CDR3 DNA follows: TGTGCCTGGAGTGGCGGACAGGGACCCGAAAAACTGTTTTTT. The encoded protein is CAWSGGQGPEKLFF.

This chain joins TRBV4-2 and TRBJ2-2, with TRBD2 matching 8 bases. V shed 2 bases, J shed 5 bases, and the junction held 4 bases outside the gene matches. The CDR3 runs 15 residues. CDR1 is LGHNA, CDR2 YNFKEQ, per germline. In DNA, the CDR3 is TGTGCCAGCAGCCAATTAGCGGGGAGGACCGGGGAGCTGTTTTTT. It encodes CASSQLAGRTGELFF.

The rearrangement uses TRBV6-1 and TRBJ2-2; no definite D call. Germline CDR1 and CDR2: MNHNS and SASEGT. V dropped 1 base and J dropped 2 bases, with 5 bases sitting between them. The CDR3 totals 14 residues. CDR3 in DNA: TGTGCCAGCAGTGAAGGGCGCAACACCGGGGAGCTGTTTTTT. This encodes CASSEGRNTGELFF.

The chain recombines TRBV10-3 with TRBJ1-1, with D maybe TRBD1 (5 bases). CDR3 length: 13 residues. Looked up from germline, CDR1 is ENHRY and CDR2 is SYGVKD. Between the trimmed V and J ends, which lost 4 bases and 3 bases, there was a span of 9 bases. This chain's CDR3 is CAISAGGDTEAFF. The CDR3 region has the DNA TGTGCCATCAGTGCCGGGGGGGACACTGAAGCTTTCTTT.

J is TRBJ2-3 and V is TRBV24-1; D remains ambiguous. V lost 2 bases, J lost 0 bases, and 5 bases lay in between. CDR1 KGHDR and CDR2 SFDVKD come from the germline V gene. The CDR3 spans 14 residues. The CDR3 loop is CATSDSYSTDTQYF. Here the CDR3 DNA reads TGTGCCACCAGTGATTCGTACAGCACAGATACGCAGTATTTT.

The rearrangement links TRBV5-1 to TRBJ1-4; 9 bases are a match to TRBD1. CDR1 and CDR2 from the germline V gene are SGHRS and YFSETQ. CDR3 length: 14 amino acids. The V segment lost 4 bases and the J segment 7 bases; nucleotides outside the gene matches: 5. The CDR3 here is CASSPGQGSEKLFF. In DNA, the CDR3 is TGCGCCAGCAGCCCGGGACAGGGTAGTGAAAAACTGTTTTTT.

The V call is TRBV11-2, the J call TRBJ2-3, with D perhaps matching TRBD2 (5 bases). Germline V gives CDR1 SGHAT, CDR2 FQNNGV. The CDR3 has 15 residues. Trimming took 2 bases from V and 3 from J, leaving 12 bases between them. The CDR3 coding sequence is TGTGCCAGCAGCTTAAGGTCTAGCCGAACAGATACGCAGTATTTT. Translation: CASSLRSSRTDTQYF.

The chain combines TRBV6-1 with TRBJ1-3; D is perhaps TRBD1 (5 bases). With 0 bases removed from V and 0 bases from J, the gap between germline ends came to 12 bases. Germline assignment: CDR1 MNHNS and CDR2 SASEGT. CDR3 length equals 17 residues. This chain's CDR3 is CASSEARGGASGNTIYF. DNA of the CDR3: TGTGCCAGCAGTGAAGCGCGAGGAGGGGCCTCTGGAAACACCATATATTTT.

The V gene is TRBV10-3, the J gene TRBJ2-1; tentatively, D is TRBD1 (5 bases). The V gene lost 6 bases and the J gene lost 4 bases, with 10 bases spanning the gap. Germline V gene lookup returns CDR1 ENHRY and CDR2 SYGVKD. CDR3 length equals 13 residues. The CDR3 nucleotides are TGTGCCATCAGACAAGGGGATTACAATGAGCAGTTCTTC. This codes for CAIRQGDYNEQFF.

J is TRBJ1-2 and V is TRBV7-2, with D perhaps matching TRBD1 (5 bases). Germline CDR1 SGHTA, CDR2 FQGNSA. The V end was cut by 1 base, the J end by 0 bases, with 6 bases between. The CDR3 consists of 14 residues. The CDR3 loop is CASSLDRSNYGYTF. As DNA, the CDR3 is TGTGCCAGCAGCTTAGACAGGTCTAACTATGGCTACACCTTC.

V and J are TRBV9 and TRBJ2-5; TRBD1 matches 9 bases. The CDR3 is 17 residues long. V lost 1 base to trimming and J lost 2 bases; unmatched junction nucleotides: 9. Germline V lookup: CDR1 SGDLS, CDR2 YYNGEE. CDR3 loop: CASSVYGQGYQQETQYF. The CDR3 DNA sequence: TGTGCCAGCAGCGTATACGGACAGGGGTACCAACAAGAGACCCAGTACTTC.

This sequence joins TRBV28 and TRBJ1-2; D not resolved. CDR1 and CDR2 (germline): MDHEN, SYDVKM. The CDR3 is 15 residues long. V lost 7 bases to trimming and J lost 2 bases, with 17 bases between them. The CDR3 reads CASNPPPPGNYGYTF. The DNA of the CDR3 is TGTGCCAGCAATCCCCCCCCTCCGGGGAACTATGGCTACACCTTC.

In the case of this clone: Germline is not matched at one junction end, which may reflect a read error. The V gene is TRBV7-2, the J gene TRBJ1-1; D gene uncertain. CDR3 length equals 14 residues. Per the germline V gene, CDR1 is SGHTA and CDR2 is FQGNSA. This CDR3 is CASTLMAGHTEAFF. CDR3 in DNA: TGTGCCAGCACCTTAATGGCTGGGCACACTGAAGCTTTCTTT.

CDR3 bases: TGTGCCAGCAGTGACCCCGGGACAGGGGAGGTCTATGGCTACACCTTC. It is translated as CASSDPGTGEVYGYTF. The V and J genes are TRBV25-1 and TRBJ1-2; 10 bases line up with TRBD1. CDR3 size: 16 residues. Germline CDR1 MGHDK, CDR2 SYGVNS. After removal of 3 bases from V and 4 bases from J, the junction contained 8 bases not matched to a gene.

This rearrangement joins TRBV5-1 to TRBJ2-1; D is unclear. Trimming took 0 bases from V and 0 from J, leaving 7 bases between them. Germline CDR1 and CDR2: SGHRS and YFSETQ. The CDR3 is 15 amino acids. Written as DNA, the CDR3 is TGCGCCAGCAGCTTGGGCAGCAGCTCCTACAATGAGCAGTTCTTC. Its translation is CASSLGSSSYNEQFF. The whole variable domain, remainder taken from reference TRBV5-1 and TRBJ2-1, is KAGVTQTPRYLIKTRGQQVTLSCSPISGHRSVSWYQQTPGQGLQFLFEYFSETQRNKGNFPGRFSGRQFSNSRSEMNVSTLELGDSALYLCASSLGSSSYNEQFFGPGTRLTVL.

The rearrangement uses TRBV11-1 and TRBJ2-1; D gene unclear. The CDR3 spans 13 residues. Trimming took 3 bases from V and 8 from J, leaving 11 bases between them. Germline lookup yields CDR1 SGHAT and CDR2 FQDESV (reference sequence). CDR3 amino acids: CASSLTVGDEQFF. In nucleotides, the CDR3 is TGTGCCAGCAGCTTGACCGTAGGAGATGAGCAGTTCTTC.

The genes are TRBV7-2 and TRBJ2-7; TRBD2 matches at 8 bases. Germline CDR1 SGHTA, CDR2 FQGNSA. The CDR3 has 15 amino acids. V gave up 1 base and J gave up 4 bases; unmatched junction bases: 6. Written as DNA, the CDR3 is TGTGCCAGCAGCTTAGGCGGGGGGCGCGGGTACGAGCAGTACTTC. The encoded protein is CASSLGGGRGYEQYF.

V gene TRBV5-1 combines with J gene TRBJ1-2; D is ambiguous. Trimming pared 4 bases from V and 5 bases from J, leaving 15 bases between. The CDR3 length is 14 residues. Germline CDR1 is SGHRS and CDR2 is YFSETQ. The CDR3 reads CASSINQDGYGYTF. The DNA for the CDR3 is TGCGCCAGCAGCATAAACCAGGACGGGTATGGCTACACCTTC. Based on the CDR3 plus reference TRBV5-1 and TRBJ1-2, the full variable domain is KAGVTQTPRYLIKTRGQQVTLSCSPISGHRSVSWYQQTPGQGLQFLFEYFSETQRNKGNFPGRFSGRQFSNSRSEMNVSTLELGDSALYLCASSINQDGYGYTFGSGTRLTVV.

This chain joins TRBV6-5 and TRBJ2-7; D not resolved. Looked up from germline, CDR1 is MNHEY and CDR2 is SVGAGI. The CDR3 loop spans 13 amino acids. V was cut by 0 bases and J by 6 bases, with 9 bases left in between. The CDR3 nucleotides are TGTGCCAGCAGTTACTCGAGAGTGTTCGAGCAGTACTTC. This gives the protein CASSYSRVFEQYF.

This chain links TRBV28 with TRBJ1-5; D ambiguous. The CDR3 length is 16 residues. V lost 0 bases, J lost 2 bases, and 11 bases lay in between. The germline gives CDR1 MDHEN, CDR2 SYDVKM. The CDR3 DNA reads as TGTGCCAGCAGTTTATGGGGTCGGGGTGGCAATCAGCCCCAGCATTTT. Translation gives CASSLWGRGGNQPQHF.